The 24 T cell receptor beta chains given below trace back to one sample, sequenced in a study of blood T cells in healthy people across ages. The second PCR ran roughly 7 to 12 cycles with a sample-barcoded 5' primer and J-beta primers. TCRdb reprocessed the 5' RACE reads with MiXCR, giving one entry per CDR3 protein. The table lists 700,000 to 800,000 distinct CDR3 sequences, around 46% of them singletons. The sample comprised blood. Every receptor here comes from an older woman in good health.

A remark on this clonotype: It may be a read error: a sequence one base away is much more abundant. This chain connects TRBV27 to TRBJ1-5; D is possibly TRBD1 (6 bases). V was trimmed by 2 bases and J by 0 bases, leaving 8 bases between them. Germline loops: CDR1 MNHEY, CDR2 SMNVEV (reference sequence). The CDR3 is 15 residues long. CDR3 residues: CASSLGGHSNQPQHF. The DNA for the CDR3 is TGTGCCAGCAGTTTAGGGGGGCATAGCAATCAGCCCCAGCATTTT.

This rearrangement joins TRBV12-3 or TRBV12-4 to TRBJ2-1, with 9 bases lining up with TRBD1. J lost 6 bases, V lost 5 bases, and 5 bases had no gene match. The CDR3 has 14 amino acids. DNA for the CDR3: TGTGCCAGCAGTGGGACAGGGAGGCCCAATGAGCAGTTCTTC. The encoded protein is CASSGTGRPNEQFF.

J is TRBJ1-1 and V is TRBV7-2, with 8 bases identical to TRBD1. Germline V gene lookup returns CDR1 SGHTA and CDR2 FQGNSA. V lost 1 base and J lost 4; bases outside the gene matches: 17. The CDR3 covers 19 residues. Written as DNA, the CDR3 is TGTGCCAGCAGCTTAGTCCCCAGGGGGCCGGAAGGTTTCGGCACTGAAGCTTTCTTT. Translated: CASSLVPRGPEGFGTEAFF.

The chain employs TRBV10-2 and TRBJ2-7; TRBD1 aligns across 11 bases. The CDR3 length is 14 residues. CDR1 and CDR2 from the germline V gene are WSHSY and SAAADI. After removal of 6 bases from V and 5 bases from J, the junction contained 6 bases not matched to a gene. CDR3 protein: CASRGWDRGNEQYF. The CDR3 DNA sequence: TGCGCCAGCAGGGGATGGGACAGGGGGAACGAGCAGTACTTC.

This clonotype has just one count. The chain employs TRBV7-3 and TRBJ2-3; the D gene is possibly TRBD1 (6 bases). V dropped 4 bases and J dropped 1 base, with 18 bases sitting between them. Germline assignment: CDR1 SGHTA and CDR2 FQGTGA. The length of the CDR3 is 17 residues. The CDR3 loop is CASSSPPGAGRTDTQYF. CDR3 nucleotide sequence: TGTGCCAGCAGCTCCCCCCCAGGGGCAGGTCGCACAGATACGCAGTATTTT.

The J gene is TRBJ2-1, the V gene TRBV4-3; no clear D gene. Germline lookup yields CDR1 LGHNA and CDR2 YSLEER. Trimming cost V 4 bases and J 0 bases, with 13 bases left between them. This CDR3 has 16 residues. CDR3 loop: CASSPIRVSSYNEQFF. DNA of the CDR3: TGCGCCAGCAGCCCGATACGGGTAAGCTCCTACAATGAGCAGTTCTTC.

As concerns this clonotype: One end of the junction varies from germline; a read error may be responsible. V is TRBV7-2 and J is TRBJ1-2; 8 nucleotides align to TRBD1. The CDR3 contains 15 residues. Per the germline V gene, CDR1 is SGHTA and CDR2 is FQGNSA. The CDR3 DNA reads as TGTGCCAGCAGCTTAGCGGGGACAGGCTACTATGGCTACATCTTC. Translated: CASSLAGTGYYGYIF.

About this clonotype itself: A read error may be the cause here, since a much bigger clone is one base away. The DNA of the CDR3 is TGCGCCAGCGCGCTACAGGATCAGAACCATGGCTACACCTTC. Residues: CASALQDQNHGYTF. The chain combines TRBV5-1 with TRBJ1-2; a weak D match, TRBD1 (5 bases). V lost 7 bases and J 6 bases, leaving 19 bases between the germline ends. The CDR3 has 14 amino acids. The germline V gene encodes CDR1 SGHRS and CDR2 YFSETQ.

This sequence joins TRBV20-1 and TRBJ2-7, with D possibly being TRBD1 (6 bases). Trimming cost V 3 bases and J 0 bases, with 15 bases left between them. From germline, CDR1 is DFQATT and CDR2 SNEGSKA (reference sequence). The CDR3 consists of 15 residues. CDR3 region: CSARIPRTASYEQYF. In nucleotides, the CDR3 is TGCAGTGCTAGGATCCCGAGGACAGCCTCCTACGAGCAGTACTTC.

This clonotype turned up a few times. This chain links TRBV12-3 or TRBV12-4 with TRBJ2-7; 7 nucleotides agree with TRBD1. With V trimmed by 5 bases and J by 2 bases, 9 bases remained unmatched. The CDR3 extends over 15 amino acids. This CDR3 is CASSQTGQITYEQYF. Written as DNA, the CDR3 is TGTGCCAGCAGTCAAACGGGACAGATTACCTACGAGCAGTACTTC.

The CDR3 DNA sequence: TGTGCCAGCAGTTACCTCCGAGGACCGAAGAGTGAGCAGTACTTC. Its protein is CASSYLRGPKSEQYF. V usage is TRBV6-2 or TRBV6-3 and J usage is TRBJ2-5; D gene ambiguous. The CDR3 loop spans 15 amino acids. Trimming cost V 2 bases and J 11 bases, with 21 bases left between them. Per germline, CDR1 MNHEY and CDR2 SVGEGT.

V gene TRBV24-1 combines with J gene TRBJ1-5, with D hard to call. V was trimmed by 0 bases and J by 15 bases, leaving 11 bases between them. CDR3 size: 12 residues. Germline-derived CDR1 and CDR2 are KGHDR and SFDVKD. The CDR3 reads CATSDLIGPRHF. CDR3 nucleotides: TGTGCCACCAGTGATTTGATCGGGCCTAGGCATTTT.

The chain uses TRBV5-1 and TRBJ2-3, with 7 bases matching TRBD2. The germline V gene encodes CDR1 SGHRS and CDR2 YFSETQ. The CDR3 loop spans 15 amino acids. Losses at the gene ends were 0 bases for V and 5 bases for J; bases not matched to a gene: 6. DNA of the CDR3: TGCGCCAGCAGCTTGGAGCTAGCGGTACGAGATACGCAGTATTTT. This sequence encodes CASSLELAVRDTQYF.

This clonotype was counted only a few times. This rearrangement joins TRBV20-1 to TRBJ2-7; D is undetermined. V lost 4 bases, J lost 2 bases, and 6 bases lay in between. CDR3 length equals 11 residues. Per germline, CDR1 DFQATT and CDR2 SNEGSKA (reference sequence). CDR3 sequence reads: CSATRAYEQYF. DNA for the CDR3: TGCAGTGCTACGAGAGCCTACGAGCAGTACTTC.

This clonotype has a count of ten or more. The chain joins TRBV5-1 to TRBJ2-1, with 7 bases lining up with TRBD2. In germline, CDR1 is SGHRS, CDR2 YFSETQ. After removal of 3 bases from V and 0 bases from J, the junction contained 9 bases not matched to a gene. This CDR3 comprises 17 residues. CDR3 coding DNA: TGCGCCAGCAGCTCGCTTTCGGGGGGATCCTCCTACAATGAGCAGTTCTTC. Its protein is CASSSLSGGSSYNEQFF. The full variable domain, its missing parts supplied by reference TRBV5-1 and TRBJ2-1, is KAGVTQTPRYLIKTRGQQVTLSCSPISGHRSVSWYQQTPGQGLQFLFEYFSETQRNKGNFPGRFSGRQFSNSRSEMNVSTLELGDSALYLCASSSLSGGSSYNEQFFGPGTRLTVL.

The CDR3 DNA is TGCGCCAGCAGCTTGGGGGGACAGACGAGCTCTGGAAACACCATATATTTT. Its protein is CASSLGGQTSSGNTIYF. This chain links TRBV5-1 with TRBJ1-3; 7 nucleotides line up with TRBD1. The CDR3 length is 17 residues. The ends lost 0 bases at V and 0 bases at J; junction bases unmatched: 6. Germline loops: CDR1 SGHRS, CDR2 YFSETQ.

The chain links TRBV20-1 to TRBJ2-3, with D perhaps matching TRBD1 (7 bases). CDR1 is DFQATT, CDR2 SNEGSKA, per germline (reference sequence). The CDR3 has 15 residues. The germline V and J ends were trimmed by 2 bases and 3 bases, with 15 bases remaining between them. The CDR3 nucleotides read TGCAGTGCTAGACCAGGGGGGTCGGGTACAGATACGCAGTATTTT. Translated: CSARPGGSGTDTQYF.

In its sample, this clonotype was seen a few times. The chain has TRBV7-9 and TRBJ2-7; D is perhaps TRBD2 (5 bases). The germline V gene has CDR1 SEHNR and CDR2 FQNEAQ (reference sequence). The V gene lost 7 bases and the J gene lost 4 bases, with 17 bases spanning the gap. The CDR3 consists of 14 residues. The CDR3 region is CASTGLEYPYEQYF. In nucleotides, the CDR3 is TGTGCCAGCACCGGACTCGAGTATCCTTACGAGCAGTACTTC.

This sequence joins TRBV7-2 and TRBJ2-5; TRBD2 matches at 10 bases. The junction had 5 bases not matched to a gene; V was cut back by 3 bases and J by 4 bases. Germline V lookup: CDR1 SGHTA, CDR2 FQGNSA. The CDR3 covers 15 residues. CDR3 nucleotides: TGTGCCAGCAGCTTCACTAGCGGGAACTCAGAGACCCAGTACTTC. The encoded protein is CASSFTSGNSETQYF.

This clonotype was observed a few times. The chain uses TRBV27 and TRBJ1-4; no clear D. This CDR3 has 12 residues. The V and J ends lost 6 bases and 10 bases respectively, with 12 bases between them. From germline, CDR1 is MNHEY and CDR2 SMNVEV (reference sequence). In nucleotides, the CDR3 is TGTGCCAGCAGACCCGACGCCGGAAAACTGTTTTTT. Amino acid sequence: CASRPDAGKLFF.

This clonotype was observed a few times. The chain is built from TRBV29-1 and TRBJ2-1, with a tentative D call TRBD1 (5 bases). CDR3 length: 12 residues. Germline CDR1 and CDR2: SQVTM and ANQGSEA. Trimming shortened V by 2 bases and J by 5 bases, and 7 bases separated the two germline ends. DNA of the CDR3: TGCAGCGTTGAACCCAGGGACAATGAGCAGTTCTTC. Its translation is CSVEPRDNEQFF.

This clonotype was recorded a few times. As DNA, the CDR3 is TGTGCCTGGAGCAAACCTCTAACCGAACAGAGACAATCTGTGAACACTGAAGCTTTCTTT. Its translation is CAWSKPLTEQRQSVNTEAFF. The rearrangement joins TRBV30 to TRBJ1-1, with D unclear. CDR1 is GTSNPN and CDR2 is SVGIG in the germline V gene (reference sequence). V lost 3 bases, J lost 0 bases, and 29 bases lay in between. The CDR3 sequence is 20 residues long.

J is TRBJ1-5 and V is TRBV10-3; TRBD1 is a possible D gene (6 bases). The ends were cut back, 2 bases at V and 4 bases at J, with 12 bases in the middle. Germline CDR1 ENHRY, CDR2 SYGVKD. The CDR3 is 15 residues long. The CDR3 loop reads CAISENDRPNQPQHF. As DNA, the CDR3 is TGTGCCATCAGTGAGAATGACAGGCCAAATCAGCCCCAGCATTTT.

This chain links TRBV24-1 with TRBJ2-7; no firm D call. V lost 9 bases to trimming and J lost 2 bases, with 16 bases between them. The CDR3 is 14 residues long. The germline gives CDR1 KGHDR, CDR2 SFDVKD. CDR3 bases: TGTGCCACCGGGCAGGACCGCGACCCCTACGAGCAGTACTTC. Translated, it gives CATGQDRDPYEQYF.